The TCR beta chain under discussion was sequenced for a study of blood T cell repertoires in COVID-19. Study-level background: PBMCs, B-cell-depleted T cells, or T cells provided the cDNA or gDNA that made up the material.

This CDR3 is built from 13 residues. The V gene lost 8 bases and the J gene lost 2 bases, with 10 bases spanning the gap. The germline V gene has CDR1 LNHDA and CDR2 SQIVND (reference sequence). Original analysis: The authors estimated nucleated cell counts from reference gene primer amplification. Produced via immunoSEQ multiplex PCR; TCRdb's table is partial and in-frame only. For V, J and clone size, that table is used; D and trimming come from the DNA. The table has 88,000 or so clones, less than 85% seen once; the top ten hold about an eighth. This sequence joins TRBV19 and TRBJ1-5, with D possibly TRBD1 on 6 matching bases. This TCR derives from a human donor in a cohort sampled during active COVID-19. Sequenced sample: peripheral blood. CDR3 sequence: CASGNRGNQPQHF. CDR3 nucleotide sequence: TGTGCCAGTGGAAACAGGGGCAATCAGCCCCAGCATTTT.